This T cell receptor (beta chain) comes out of a study of cytomegalovirus exposure and HLA in healthy donors. Across the whole study: An analysis done earlier identified fewer than 140 million unique TCR beta sequences from approximately 200 million T cells.

The PCR made use of 60 Vbeta and 13 Jbeta primers. The protocol was immunoSEQ multiplex PCR, while the TCRdb copy is restricted to in-frame clones and leaves out a portion. Of roughly 200,000 clones in the sample, 60% to 80% were seen once. Trimming left V 3 bases short and J 7 bases short, with 13 bases between. Germline CDR1 MNHEY, CDR2 SVGAGI. The CDR3 extends over 15 amino acids. V gene TRBV6-5 combines with J gene TRBJ1-6; D is undetermined. Material for sequencing was PBMCs. This clonotype was sampled from a man in his sixties in good health and CMV-seronegative. CDR3 DNA sequence: TGTGCCAGCAGTTATCGTCAATTCCAGAATTCACCCCTCCACTTT. Its protein is CASSYRQFQNSPLHF.